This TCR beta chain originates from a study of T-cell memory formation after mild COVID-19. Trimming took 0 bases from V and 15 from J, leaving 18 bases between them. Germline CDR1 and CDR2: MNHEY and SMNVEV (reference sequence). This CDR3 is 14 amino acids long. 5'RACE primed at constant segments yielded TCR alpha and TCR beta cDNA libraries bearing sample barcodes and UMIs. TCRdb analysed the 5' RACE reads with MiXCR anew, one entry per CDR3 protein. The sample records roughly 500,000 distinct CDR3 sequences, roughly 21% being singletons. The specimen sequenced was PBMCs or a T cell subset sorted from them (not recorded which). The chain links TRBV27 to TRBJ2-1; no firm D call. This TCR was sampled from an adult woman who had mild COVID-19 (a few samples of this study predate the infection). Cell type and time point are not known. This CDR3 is CASSLSFSSSPAFF. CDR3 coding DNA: TGTGCCAGCAGTTTATCCTTTAGTAGCAGCCCAGCGTTCTTC.